The present T cell receptor (beta chain) was sequenced within a study of shared clonotypes between healthy human individuals. The wider study: Donors consisted of a couple of women and a few men between 18 and 49. The study used three CD4 naive, three CD4 memory, two CD8 naive and one CD8 memory plate per donor.

Study processing details: Filtering differed since immunoSEQ provided only junctions, with no quality scores. The method was immunoSEQ multiplex PCR; TCRdb's version includes in-frame clones alone and lacks a portion of them. V, J and clone size are taken as reported in that table, and D and trimming were inferred from the DNA itself. This table holds 550,000 to 650,000 clones, 96% found once. In the case of this clone: The target antigen is unknown.

As defined, naive CD8 cells were CD45RO-negative and positively selected for CCR7, with terminally differentiated effector memory CD45RA+ cells excluded. Regarding the study as a whole: Relative to memory subsets, naive subsets generally showed larger estimated richness.

This clonotype originated in a woman aged 25 to 45 in good health. The sample was naive CD8+ T cells sorted from blood.

CDR3 loop: CASSLEASIYEQYF. CDR3 DNA: TGTGCCAGCAGCTTAGAGGCTAGCATATACGAGCAGTACTTC. This rearrangement joins TRBV13 to TRBJ2-7; TRBD2 might be the D (5 bases). Germline-derived CDR1 and CDR2 are PRHDT and FYEKMQ (reference sequence). Between the trimmed V and J ends, which lost 1 base and 4 bases, there was a span of 11 bases. The CDR3 sequence is 14 residues long.